This T cell receptor (beta chain) was sequenced during a study of control samples from healthy donors and cancer patients. The table came from immunoSEQ multiplex PCR; TCRdb's copy has only in-frame clones and leaves some out. Altogether 95,000 to 100,000 clones are present, 80% to 90% being singletons, with the ten largest covering about 7.8%. Sample: blood. This receptor was identified in a man aged 25 to 40 in good health.

The CDR3 DNA reads as TGCGCCAGCAGCCAAGCGACTAGTTGGGGGCGAGAGGCGCAGTATTTT. This codes for CASSQATSWGREAQYF. The V and J genes are TRBV4-3 and TRBJ2-3; tentatively, D is TRBD1 or TRBD2 (6 bases each). The CDR3 length is 16 residues. V was shortened by 1 base and J by 10 bases, with 21 bases between the two germline ends. Germline CDR1 is LGHNA and CDR2 is YSLEER.